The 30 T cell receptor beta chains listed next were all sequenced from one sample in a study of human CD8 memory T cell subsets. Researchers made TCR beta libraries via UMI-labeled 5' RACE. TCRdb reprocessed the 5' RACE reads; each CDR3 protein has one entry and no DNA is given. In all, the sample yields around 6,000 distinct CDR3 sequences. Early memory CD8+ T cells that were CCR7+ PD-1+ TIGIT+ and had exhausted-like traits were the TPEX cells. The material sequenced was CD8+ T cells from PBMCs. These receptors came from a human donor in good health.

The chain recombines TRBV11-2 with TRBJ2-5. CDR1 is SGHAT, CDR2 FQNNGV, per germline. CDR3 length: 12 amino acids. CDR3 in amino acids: CASSLIDETQYF.

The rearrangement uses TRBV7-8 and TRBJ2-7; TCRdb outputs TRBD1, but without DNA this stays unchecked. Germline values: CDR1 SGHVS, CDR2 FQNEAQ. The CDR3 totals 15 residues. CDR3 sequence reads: CASSLHRGPSYEQYF.

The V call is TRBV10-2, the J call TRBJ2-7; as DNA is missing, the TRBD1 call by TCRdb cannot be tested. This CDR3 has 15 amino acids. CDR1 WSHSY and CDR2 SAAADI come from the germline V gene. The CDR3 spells CASSESEWGAYEQYF.

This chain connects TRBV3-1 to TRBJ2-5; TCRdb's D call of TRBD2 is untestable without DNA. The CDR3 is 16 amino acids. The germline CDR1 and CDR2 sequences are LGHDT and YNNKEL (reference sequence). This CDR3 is CASSQDFAGVQETQYF.

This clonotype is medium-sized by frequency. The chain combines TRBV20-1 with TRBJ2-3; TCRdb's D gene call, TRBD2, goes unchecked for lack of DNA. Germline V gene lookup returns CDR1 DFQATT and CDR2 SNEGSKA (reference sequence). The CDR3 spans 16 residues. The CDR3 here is CSARAPREVPTDTQYF.

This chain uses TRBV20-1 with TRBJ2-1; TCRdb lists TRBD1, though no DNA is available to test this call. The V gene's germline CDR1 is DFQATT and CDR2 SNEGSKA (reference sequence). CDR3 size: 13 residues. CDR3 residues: CSATGQIYNEQFF.

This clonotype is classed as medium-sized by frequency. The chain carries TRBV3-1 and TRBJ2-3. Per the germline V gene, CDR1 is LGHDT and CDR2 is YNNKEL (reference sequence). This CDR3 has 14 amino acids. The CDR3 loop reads CASSQVQHPDTQYF.

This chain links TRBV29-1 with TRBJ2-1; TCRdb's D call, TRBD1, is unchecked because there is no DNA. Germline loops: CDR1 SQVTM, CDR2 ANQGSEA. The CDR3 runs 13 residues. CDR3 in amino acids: CSVDGGVSNEQFF.

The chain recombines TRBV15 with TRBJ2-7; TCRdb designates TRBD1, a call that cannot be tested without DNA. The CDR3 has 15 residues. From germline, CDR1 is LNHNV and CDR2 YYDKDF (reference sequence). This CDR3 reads CATSRDRTGTYEQYF.

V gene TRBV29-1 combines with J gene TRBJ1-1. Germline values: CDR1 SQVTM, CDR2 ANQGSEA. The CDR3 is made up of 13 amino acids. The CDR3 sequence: CSGGLEINTEAFF.

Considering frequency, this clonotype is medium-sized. CDR3 sequence reads: CAISLGTGSLSYEQYF. The genes are TRBV10-3 and TRBJ2-7; TCRdb's D call of TRBD1 is untestable without DNA. Germline V gives CDR1 ENHRY, CDR2 SYGVKD. CDR3 length: 16 amino acids.

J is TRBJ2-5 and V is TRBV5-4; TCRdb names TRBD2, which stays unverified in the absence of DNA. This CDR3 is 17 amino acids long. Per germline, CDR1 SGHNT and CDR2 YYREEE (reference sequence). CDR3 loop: CASSLVGRGGLQETQYF.

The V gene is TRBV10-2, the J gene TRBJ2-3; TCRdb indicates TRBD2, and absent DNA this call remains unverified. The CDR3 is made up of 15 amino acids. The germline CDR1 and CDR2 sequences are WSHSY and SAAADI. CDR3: CASSEPGRDRDTQYF.

The CDR3 sequence is CASSLDQRNEQFF. This chain uses TRBV27 with TRBJ2-1; TCRdb returns TRBD2, unconfirmable since there is no DNA. The CDR3 is 13 amino acids. Germline CDR1 reads MNHEY; CDR2 reads SMNVEV (reference sequence).

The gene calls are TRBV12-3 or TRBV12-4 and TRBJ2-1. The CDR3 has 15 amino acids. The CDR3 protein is CASSLVGGPYNEQFF.

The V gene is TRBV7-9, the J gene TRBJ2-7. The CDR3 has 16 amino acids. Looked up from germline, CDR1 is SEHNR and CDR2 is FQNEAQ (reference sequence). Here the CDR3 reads CASSSSGKRPPYEQYF.

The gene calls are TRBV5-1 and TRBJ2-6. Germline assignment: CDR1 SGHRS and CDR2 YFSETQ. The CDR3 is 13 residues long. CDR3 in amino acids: CASSLQGANVLTF.

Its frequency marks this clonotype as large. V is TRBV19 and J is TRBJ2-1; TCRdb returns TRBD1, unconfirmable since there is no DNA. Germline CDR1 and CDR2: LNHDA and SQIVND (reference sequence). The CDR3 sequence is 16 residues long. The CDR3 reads CASSPSTSLQGDEQFF. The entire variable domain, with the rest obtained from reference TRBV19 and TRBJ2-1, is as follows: DGGITQSPKYLFRKEGQNVTLSCEQNLNHDAMYWYRQDPGQGLRLIYYSQIVNDFQKGDIAEGYSVSREKKESFPLTVTSAQKNPTAFYLCASSPSTSLQGDEQFFGPGTRLTVL.

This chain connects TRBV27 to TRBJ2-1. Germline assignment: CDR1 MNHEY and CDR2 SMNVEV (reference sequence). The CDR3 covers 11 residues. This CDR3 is CASRQYNEQFF.

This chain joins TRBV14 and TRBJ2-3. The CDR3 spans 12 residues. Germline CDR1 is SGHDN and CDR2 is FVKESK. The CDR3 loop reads CASSHLRDTQYF. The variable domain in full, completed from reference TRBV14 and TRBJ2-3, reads EAGVTQFPSHSVIEKGQTVTLRCDPISGHDNLYWYRRVMGKEIKFLLHFVKESKQDESGMPNNRFLAERTGGTYSTLKVQPAELEDSGVYFCASSHLRDTQYFGPGTRLTVL.

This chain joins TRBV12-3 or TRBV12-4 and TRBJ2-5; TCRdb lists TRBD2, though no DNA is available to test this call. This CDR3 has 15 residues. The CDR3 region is CASTPGLPPRETQYF.

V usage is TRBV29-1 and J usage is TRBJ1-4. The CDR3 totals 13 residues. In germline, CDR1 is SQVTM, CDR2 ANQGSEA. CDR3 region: CSVFVDLTEKLFF.

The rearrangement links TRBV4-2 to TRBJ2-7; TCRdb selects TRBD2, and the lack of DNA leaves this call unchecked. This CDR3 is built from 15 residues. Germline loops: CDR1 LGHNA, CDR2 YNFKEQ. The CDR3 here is CASSPRDSASIEQYF.

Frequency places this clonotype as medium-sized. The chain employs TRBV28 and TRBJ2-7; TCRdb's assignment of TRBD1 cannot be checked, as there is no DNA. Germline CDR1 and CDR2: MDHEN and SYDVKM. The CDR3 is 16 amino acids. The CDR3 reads CASSPEGALSSYEQYF.

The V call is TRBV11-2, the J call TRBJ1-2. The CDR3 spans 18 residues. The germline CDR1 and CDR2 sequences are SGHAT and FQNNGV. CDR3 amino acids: CASSLDPFLSHGDYGYTF.

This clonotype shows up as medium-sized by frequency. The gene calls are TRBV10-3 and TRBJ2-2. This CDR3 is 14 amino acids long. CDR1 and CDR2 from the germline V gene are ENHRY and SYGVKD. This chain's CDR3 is CAINSVGNTGELFF.

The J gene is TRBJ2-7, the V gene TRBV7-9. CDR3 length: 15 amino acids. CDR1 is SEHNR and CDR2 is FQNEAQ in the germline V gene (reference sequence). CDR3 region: CASSSTDWGFHEQYF. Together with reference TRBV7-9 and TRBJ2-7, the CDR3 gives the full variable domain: DTGVSQNPRHKITKRGQNVTFRCDPISEHNRLYWYRQTLGQGPEFLTYFQNEAQLEKSRLLSDRFSAERPKGSFSTLEIQRTEQGDSAMYLCASSSTDWGFHEQYFGPGTRLTVT.

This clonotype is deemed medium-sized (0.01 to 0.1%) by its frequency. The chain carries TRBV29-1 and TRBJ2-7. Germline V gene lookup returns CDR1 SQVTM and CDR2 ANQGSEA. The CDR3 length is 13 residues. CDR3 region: CSVVLFSSYEQYF.

This CDR3 is CASSLSGRGAYEQYF. V gene TRBV7-6 combines with J gene TRBJ2-7; TCRdb designates TRBD1, a call that cannot be tested without DNA. This CDR3 has 15 amino acids. Germline assignment: CDR1 SGHVS and CDR2 FNYEAQ.

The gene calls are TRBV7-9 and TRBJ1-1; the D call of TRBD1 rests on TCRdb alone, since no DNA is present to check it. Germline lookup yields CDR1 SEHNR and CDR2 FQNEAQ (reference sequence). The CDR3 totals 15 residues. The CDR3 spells CASSLVSQGITEAFF.